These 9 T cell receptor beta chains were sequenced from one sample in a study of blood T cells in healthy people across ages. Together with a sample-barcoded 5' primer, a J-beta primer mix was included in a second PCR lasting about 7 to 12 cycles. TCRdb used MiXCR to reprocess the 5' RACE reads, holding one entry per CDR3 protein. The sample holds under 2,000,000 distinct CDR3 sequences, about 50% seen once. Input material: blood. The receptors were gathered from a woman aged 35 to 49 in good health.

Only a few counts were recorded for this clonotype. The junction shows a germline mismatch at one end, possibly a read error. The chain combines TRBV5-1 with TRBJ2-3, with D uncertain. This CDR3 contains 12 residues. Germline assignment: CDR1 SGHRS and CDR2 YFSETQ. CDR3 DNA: TGTGCCAGCAGCTTGAACTCAGATACGCAGTATTTT. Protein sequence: CASSLNSDTQYF.

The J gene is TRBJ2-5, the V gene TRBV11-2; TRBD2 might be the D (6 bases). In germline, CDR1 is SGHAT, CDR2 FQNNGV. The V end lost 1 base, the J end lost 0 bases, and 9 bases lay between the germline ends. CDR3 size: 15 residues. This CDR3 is CASSLVGTYQETQYF. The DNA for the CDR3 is TGTGCCAGCAGCTTAGTTGGGACTTACCAAGAGACCCAGTACTTC.

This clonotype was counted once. Here the CDR3 reads CASSIQGGPRYTF. The CDR3 DNA reads TGCGCCAGCAGCATCCAAGGGGGCCCCAGGTACACCTTC. The chain links TRBV5-1 to TRBJ1-2; 7 positions match TRBD1. The CDR3 totals 13 residues. Trimming took 4 bases from V and 11 from J; bases not matched to a gene: 11. The germline V gene has CDR1 SGHRS and CDR2 YFSETQ. The full variable domain, with the rest looked up from reference TRBV5-1 and TRBJ1-2, is KAGVTQTPRYLIKTRGQQVTLSCSPISGHRSVSWYQQTPGQGLQFLFEYFSETQRNKGNFPGRFSGRQFSNSRSEMNVSTLELGDSALYLCASSIQGGPRYTFGSGTRLTVV.

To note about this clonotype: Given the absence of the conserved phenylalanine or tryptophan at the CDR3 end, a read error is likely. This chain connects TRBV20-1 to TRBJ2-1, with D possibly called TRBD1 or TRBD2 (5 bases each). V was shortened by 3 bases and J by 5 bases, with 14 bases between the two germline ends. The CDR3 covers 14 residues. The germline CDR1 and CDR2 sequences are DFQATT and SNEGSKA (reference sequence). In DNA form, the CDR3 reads TGCAGTGCTAGGGCCGGGACCGCAAACAATGAGCAGTTCGTC. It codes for CSARAGTANNEQFV.

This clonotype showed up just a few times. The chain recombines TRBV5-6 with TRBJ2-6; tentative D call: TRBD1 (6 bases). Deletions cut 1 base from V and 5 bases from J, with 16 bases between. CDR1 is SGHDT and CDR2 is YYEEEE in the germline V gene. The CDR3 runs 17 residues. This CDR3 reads CASSLRQASVRANVLTF. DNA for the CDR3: TGTGCCAGCAGCTTGAGACAGGCTTCCGTGCGGGCCAACGTCCTGACTTTC.

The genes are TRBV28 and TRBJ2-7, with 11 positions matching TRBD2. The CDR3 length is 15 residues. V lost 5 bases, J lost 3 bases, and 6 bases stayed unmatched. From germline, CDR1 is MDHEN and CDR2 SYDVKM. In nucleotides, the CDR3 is TGTGCCAGCAGTCCTAGACTAGCGGGGTTCTACGAGCAGTACTTC. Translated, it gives CASSPRLAGFYEQYF.

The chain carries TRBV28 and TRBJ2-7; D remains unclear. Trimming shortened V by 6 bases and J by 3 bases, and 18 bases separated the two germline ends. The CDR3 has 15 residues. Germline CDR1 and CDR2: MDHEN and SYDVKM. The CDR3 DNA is TGTGCCAGCAGCCGCAAAACCGGGCCCCGCTACGAGCAGTACTTC. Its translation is CASSRKTGPRYEQYF.

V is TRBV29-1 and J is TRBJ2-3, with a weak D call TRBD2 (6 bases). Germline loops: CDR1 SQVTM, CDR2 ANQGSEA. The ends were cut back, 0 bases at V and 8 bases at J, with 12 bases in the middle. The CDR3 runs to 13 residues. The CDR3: CSVEERRRATQYF. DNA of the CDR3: TGCAGCGTTGAAGAGCGTAGGAGGGCTACGCAGTATTTT.

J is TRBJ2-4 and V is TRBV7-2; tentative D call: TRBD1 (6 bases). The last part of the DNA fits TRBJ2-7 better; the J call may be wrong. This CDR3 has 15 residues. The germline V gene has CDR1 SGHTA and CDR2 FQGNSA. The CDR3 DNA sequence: TGTGCCAGCAGCTTAGTGGGGGAAGGGGGCTACGAGCAGTACTTC. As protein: CASSLVGEGGYEQYF.